Each of the 3 T cell receptor beta chains below was sequenced from the same sample in a study of identical twins. A single record per CDR3 protein comes from TCRdb applying MiXCR to the 5' RACE reads. This sample yields 650,000 to 750,000 distinct CDR3 sequences, of which less than 25% are seen a single time; over 4% belongs to the top ten. These records were also assigned to another study, of T cells expressing NK-cell markers.

Input material: PBMCs. The receptors were sampled from a young woman in good health.

V usage is TRBV20-1 and J usage is TRBJ2-2; 8 positions agree with TRBD2. Unmatched junction bases numbered 8, after V lost 6 bases and J lost 2 bases. CDR1 is DFQATT, CDR2 SNEGSKA, per germline (reference sequence). The CDR3 length is 15 residues. The CDR3, as DNA: TGCAGTGCCGCACCAGCGGGGGCAAACACCGGGGAGCTGTTTTTT. Translated, it gives CSAAPAGANTGELFF.

The rearrangement uses TRBV7-9 and TRBJ2-5; no firm D call. The CDR3 is 14 amino acids. Germline-derived CDR1 and CDR2 are SEHNR and FQNEAQ (reference sequence). Trimming pared 1 base from V and 3 bases from J, leaving 9 bases between. The CDR3 here is CASSLGFGEETQYF. CDR3 nucleotide sequence: TGTGCCAGCAGCTTAGGTTTTGGGGAAGAGACCCAGTACTTC.

The gene calls are TRBV5-1 and TRBJ2-3; the match to TRBD1 covers 9 bases. Germline CDR1 is SGHRS and CDR2 is YFSETQ. Trimming removed 4 bases from V and 6 bases from J; junction bases left unmatched: 9. The CDR3 extends over 15 amino acids. The CDR3 here is CASSGGTGGQDTQYF. The CDR3 coding sequence is TGCGCCAGCAGCGGCGGCACAGGGGGCCAGGATACGCAGTATTTT.